This paragraph reports one T cell receptor (beta chain). Its antigen is not known. Produced via immunoSEQ multiplex PCR; TCRdb's table is partial and in-frame only. The table shows about 50,000 clones, with around nine tenths occurring only once. The CDR3 is 11 amino acids. The ends lost 3 bases at V and 14 bases at J; junction bases unmatched: 6. From germline, CDR1 is MNHNS and CDR2 SASEGT. This entry is derived from a study of OX40 agonist ivuxolimab in advanced cancers. The wider study: All patients had ivuxolimab intravenously every 2 weeks at 0.01 to 10 mg/kg.

Study findings and constraints: Normalized T-cell clonal expansion was also low in a subset of nonresponders.

The sequence was collected from an adult with an advanced solid tumor such as melanoma, head and neck, liver or kidney cancer. Sequencing was performed on CD4+ or CD8+ T cells sorted from blood, taken in a trial of the OX40 agonist ivuxolimab. The chain is built from TRBV6-1 and TRBJ2-5; TRBD2 matches 7 bases. The CDR3 region has the DNA TGTGCCAGCAGTGATGGTAGCGGGCGCTACTTC. Translating it yields CASSDGSGRYF.